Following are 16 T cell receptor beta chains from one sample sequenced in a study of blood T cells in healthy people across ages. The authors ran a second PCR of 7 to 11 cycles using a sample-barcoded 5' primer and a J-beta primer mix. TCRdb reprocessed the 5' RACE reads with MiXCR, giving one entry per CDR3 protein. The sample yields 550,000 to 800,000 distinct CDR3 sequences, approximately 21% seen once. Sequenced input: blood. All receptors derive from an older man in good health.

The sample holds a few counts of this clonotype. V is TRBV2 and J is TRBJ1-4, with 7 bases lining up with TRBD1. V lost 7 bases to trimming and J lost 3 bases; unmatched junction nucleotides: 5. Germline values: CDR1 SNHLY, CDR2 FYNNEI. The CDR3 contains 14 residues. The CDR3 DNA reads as TGTGCCAGCATCAAGGACAGGTCTAATGAAAAACTGTTTTTT. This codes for CASIKDRSNEKLFF.

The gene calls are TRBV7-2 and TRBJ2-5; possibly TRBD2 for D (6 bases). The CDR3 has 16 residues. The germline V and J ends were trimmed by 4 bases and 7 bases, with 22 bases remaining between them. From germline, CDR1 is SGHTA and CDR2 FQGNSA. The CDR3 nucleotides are TGTGCCAGCAGCTCCGGTGCGGGACCCTCAACGGGGACCCAGTACTTC. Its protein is CASSSGAGPSTGTQYF.

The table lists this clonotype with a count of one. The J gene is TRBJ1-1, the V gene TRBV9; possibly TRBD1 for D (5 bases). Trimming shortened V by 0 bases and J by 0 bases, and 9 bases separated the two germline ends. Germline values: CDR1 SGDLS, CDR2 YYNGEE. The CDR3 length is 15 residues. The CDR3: CASSVDGGMNTEAFF. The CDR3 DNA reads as TGTGCCAGCAGCGTAGACGGGGGTATGAACACTGAAGCTTTCTTT.

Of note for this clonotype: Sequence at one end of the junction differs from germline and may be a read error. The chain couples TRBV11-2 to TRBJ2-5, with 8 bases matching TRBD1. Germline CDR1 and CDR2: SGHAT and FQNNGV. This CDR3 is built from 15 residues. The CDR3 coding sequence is TGTGCCAGCAGCCTAGACGGGACAGGACAAGAGACCCAGTACTTC. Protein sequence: CASSLDGTGQETQYF. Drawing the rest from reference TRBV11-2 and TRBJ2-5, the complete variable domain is EAGVAQSPRYKIIEKRQSVAFWCNPISGHATLYWYQQILGQGPKLLIQFQNNGVVDDSQLPKDRFSAERLKGVDSTLKIQPAKLEDSAVYLCASSLDGTGQETQYFGPGTRLLVL.

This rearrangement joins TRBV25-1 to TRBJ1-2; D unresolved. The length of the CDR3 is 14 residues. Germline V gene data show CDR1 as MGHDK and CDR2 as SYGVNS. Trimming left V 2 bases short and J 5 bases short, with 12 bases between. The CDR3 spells CASSESGVAYGYTF. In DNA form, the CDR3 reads TGTGCCAGCAGTGAAAGCGGGGTGGCATATGGCTACACCTTC.

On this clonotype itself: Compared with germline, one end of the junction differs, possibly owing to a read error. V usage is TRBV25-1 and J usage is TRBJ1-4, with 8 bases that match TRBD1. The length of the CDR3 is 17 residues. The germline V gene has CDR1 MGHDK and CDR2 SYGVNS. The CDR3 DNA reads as TGTGCCAGCAGTGATTCTCTCGGGACAGGCTCTAATGAAAAACTGGTTTTT. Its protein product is CASSDSLGTGSNEKLVF.

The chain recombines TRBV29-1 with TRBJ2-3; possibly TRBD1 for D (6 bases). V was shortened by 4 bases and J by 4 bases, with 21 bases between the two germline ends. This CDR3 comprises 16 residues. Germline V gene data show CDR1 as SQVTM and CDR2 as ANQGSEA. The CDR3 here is CSVGTVKPDHSDTQYF. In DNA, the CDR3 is TGCAGCGTTGGGACAGTCAAACCTGATCACTCAGATACGCAGTATTTT.

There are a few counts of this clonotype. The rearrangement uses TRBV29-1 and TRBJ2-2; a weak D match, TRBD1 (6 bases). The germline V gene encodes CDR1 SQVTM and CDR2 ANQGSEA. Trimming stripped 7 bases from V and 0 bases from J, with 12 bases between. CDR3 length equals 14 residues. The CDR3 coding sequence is TGCAGCGGCCGACAGGTCCCGAACACCGGGGAGCTGTTTTTT. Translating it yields CSGRQVPNTGELFF.

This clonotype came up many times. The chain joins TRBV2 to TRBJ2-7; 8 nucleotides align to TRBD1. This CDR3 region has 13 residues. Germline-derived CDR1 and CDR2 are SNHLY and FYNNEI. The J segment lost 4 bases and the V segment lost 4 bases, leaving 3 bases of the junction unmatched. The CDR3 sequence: CASSGDRGYEQYF. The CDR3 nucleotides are TGTGCCAGCAGTGGTGACAGGGGATACGAGCAGTACTTC.

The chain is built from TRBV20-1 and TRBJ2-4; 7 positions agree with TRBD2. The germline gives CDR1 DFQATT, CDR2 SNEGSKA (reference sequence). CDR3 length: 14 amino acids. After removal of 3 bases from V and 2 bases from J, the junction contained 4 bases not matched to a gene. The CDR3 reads CSASGLDPKNIQYF. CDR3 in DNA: TGCAGTGCTAGCGGACTAGACCCCAAAAACATTCAGTACTTC.

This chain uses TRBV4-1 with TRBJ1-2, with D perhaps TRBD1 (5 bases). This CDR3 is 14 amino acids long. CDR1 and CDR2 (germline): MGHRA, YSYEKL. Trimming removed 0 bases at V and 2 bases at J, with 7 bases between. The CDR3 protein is CASSQEKGNYGYTF. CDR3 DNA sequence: TGCGCCAGCAGCCAAGAAAAGGGGAACTATGGCTACACCTTC.

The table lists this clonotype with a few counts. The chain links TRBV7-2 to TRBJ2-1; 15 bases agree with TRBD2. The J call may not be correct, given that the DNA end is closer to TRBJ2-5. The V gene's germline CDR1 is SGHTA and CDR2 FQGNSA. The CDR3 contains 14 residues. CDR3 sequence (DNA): TGTGCCAGCAGCTTGGGACTAGCGGGAGGAACCCAGTACTTC. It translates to CASSLGLAGGTQYF.

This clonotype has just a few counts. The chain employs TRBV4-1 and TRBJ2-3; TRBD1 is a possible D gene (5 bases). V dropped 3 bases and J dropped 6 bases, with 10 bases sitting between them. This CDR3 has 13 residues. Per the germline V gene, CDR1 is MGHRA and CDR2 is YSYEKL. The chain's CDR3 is CASSQWTTDTQYF. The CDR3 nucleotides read TGCGCCAGCAGCCAGTGGACAACCGATACGCAGTATTTT.

CDR3 DNA sequence: TGTGCCAGCAGCTTAGCACGCCTAGCGGGAGAGCCTGTCGCCTACAATGAGCAGTTCTTC. It yields the protein CASSLARLAGEPVAYNEQFF. The V call is TRBV7-2, the J call TRBJ2-1; 10 bases match TRBD2. The CDR3 has 20 residues. Looked up from germline, CDR1 is SGHTA and CDR2 is FQGNSA. V gave up 0 bases and J gave up 2 bases; unmatched junction bases: 13. Filled out from reference TRBV7-2 and TRBJ2-1, the complete variable domain reads GAGVSQSPSNKVTEKGKDVELRCDPISGHTALYWYRQSLGQGLEFLIYFQGNSAPDKSGLPSDRFSAERTGGSVSTLTIQRTQQEDSAVYLCASSLARLAGEPVAYNEQFFGPGTRLTVL.

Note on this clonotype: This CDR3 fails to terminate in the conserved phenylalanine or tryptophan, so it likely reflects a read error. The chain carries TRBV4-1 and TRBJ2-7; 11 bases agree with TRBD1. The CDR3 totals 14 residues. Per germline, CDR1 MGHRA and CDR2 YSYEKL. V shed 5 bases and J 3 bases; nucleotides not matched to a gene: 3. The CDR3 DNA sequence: TGCGCCAGCAGCTTGGACAGGGGGCTCTACGAGCAGTACTAC. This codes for CASSLDRGLYEQYY.

The CDR3 spells CASSYGQGVTTPLHF. For the CDR3, the DNA is TGTGCCAGCTCGTATGGACAGGGGGTTACCACACCCCTCCACTTT. The chain combines TRBV18 with TRBJ1-6; 10 nucleotides match TRBD1. This CDR3 has 15 amino acids. V lost 6 bases and J lost 11; bases outside the gene matches: 10. Germline lookup yields CDR1 KGHSH and CDR2 LQKENI. Together with reference TRBV18 and TRBJ1-6, the CDR3 gives the full variable domain: NAGVMQNPRHLVRRRGQEARLRCSPMKGHSHVYWYRQLPEEGLKFMVYLQKENIIDESGMPKERFSAEFPKEGPSILRIQQVVRGDSAAYFCASSYGQGVTTPLHFGNGTRLTVT.